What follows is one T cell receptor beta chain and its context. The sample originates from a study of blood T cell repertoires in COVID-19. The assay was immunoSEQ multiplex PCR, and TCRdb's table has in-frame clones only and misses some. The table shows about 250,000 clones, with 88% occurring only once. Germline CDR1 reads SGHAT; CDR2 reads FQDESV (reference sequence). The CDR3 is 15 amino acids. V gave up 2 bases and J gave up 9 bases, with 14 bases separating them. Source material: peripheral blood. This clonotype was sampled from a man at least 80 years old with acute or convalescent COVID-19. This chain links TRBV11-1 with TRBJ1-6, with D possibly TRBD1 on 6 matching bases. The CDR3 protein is CASSLRAAGASPLHF. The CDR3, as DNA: TGTGCCAGCAGCTTAAGGGCCGCAGGGGCTTCACCCCTCCACTTT. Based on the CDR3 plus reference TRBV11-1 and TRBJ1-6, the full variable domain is EAEVAQSPRYKITEKSQAVAFWCDPISGHATLYWYRQILGQGPELLVQFQDESVVDDSQLPKDRFSAERLKGVDSTLKIQPAELGDSAMYLCASSLRAAGASPLHFGNGTRLTVT.